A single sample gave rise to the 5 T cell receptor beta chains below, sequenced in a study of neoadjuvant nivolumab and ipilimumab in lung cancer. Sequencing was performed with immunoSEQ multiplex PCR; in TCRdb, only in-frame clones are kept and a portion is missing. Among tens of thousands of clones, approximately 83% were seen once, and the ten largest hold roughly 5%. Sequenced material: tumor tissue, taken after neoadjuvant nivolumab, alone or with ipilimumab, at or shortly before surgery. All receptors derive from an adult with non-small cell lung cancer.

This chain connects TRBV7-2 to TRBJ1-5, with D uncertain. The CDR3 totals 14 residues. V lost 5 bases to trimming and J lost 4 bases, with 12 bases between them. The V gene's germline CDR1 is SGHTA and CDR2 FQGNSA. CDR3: CASSPNMGNQPQHF. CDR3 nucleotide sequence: TGTGCCAGCAGCCCGAACATGGGGAATCAGCCCCAGCATTTT.

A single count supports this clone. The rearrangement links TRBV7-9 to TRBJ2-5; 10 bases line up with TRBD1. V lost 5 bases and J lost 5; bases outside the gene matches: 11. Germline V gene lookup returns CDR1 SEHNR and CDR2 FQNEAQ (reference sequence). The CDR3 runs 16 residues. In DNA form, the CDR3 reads TGTGCCAGCAGCATGGGGGACAGGGGATTGTCGGAGACCCAGTACTTC. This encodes CASSMGDRGLSETQYF.

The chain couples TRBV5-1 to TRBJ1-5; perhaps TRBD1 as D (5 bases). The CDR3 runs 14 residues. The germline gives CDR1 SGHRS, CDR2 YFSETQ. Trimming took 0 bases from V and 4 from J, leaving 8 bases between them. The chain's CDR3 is CASSLVGGNQPQHF. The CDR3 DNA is TGCGCCAGCAGCTTGGTGGGGGGAAATCAGCCCCAGCATTTT.

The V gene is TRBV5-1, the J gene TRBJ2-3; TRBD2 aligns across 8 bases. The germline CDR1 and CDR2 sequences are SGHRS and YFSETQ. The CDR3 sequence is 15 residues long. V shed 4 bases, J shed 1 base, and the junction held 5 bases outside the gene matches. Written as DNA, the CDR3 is TGCGCCAGCAGCCGAAGCGGGGGACGCACAGATACGCAGTATTTT. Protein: CASSRSGGRTDTQYF. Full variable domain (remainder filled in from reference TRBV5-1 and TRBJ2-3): KAGVTQTPRYLIKTRGQQVTLSCSPISGHRSVSWYQQTPGQGLQFLFEYFSETQRNKGNFPGRFSGRQFSNSRSEMNVSTLELGDSALYLCASSRSGGRTDTQYFGPGTRLTVL.

CDR3 coding DNA: TGTGCCAGCAGCCCAAAAGGAGGGTACTGGGACACCGGGGAGCTGTTTTTT. It encodes CASSPKGGYWDTGELFF. The chain recombines TRBV7-2 with TRBJ2-2; weak D call: TRBD2 (6 bases). This CDR3 has 17 residues. Between the trimmed V and J ends, which lost 5 bases and 3 bases, there was a span of 19 bases. Germline CDR1 and CDR2: SGHTA and FQGNSA.